The 3 T cell receptor beta chains in this list originate from one sample, sequenced in a study of cytomegalovirus exposure and HLA in healthy donors. Generated by immunoSEQ multiplex PCR, the TCRdb table keeps only in-frame clones and is missing some. The sample includes over 150,000 clones, less than 85% seen only once; the top ten take approximately 16%. Sequencing was done on a sample of PBMCs. These receptors were taken from a young man in good health and CMV-seropositive.

V and J are TRBV7-9 and TRBJ2-7; tentatively, D is TRBD1 (5 bases). Germline values: CDR1 SEHNR, CDR2 FQNEAQ (reference sequence). Trimming took off 5 bases at V and 5 bases at J, with 19 bases between the two ends. The CDR3 length is 15 residues. The CDR3 loop reads CASSPTGISYHEQYF. CDR3 nucleotides: TGTGCCAGCAGCCCAACAGGTATTTCTTACCACGAGCAGTACTTC.

The chain employs TRBV27 and TRBJ1-4; maybe TRBD1 (6 bases). CDR1 is MNHEY and CDR2 is SMNVEV in the germline V gene (reference sequence). Trimming pared 3 bases from V and 8 bases from J, leaving 13 bases between. CDR3 length: 14 residues. The CDR3 reads CASSFTSGAEKLFF. The CDR3, as DNA: TGTGCCAGCAGTTTTACTTCAGGGGCGGAAAAACTGTTTTTT.

Note on this clone: At one end, the junction sequence differs from germline, possibly due to a read error. V and J are TRBV30 and TRBJ2-3, with a tentative D call TRBD2 (6 bases). Germline lookup yields CDR1 GTSNPN and CDR2 SVGIG (reference sequence). The CDR3 spans 13 residues. The CDR3, as DNA: TGTGCCTGGAGTCCGGGACTCACAAATACGCAGTATTTT. Its protein product is CAWSPGLTNTQYF.